Following are 15 T cell receptor beta chains from one sample sequenced in a study of tumor-infiltrating lymphocytes in primary liver carcinoma. Both blood RNA, taken from unsorted whole blood, and germline DNA were extracted. With around 450 ng total RNA as template and a constant-region primer, TCR beta cDNA was made. It was through three nested multiplex PCR rounds of slightly modified ARM-PCR that TCR beta libraries arose. PCR rounds one and two used TRBV1-TRBV30 forward primers with a C-beta reverse primer for around 10 cycles each. Via MiXCR, TCRdb re-called the multiplex PCR reads, giving one row per CDR3 protein. The profile shows about 200,000 distinct CDR3 sequences, approximately 64% of them singletons. Source material: peripheral blood. These receptors were obtained from a woman aged 55-69 years with primary liver carcinoma and hepatitis B virus infection.

This chain uses TRBV30 with TRBJ2-3; 10 bases are a match to TRBD2. Germline V CDR1 and CDR2: GTSNPN, SVGIG (reference sequence). The J segment lost 4 bases and the V segment lost 4 bases, leaving 5 bases of the junction unmatched. The length of the CDR3 is 14 residues. This CDR3 reads CAWNRLAGADTQYF. The CDR3, as DNA: TGTGCCTGGAATAGACTAGCGGGCGCAGATACGCAGTATTTT.

This clonotype showed up just a few times. The V gene is TRBV5-1, the J gene TRBJ2-5; TRBD1 is a possible D gene (7 bases). Germline CDR1 is SGHRS and CDR2 is YFSETQ. The CDR3 spans 15 residues. The V end was cut by 4 bases, the J end by 6 bases, with 19 bases between. The CDR3, as DNA: TGCGCCAGCAGCGAGATGCTACAGGGGAGGCAGACCCAGTACTTC. This translates into CASSEMLQGRQTQYF. The full variable domain, its missing parts supplied by reference TRBV5-1 and TRBJ2-5, is KAGVTQTPRYLIKTRGQQVTLSCSPISGHRSVSWYQQTPGQGLQFLFEYFSETQRNKGNFPGRFSGRQFSNSRSEMNVSTLELGDSALYLCASSEMLQGRQTQYFGPGTRLLVL.

On this clonotype: This may stem from a read error, because a much larger clone lies one nucleotide away. The chain couples TRBV4-1 to TRBJ2-7, with D perhaps matching TRBD2 (5 bases). The CDR3 covers 13 residues. CDR1 is MGHRA, CDR2 YSYEKL, per germline. The CDR3 DNA reads TGCGTCAGGAGATTCGGGGTGTCCTACGAGCAGTACTTC. This gives the protein CVRRFGVSYEQYF.

This clonotype was seen more than once but under ten times. A read error may account for a junction end that differs from germline. The chain is built from TRBV11-2 and TRBJ2-1; 8 bases fit TRBD1. CDR3 length equals 13 residues. Germline lookup yields CDR1 SGHAT and CDR2 FQNNGV. The CDR3 DNA is TGTGCAAGCAACTTAGATCGGATTGGGACAGGTGTCTTC. Amino acid sequence: CASNLDRIGTGVF.

In regard to this clonotype: This may come from a read error, since a much larger clone is one base off. The chain recombines TRBV13 with TRBJ2-1; 13 bases align to TRBD2. The J segment lost 4 bases and the V segment lost 7 bases, leaving 7 bases of the junction unmatched. CDR1 and CDR2 from the germline V gene are PRHDT and FYEKMQ (reference sequence). CDR3 size: 16 residues. CDR3 sequence (DNA): TGTGCCAGCATCCCGGGACTAGCGGGACCTTACAATGAGCAGTTCTTC. As protein: CASIPGLAGPYNEQFF. Complete variable domain (other parts from reference TRBV13 and TRBJ2-1): AAGVIQSPRHLIKEKRETATLKCYPIPRHDTVYWYQQGPGQDPQFLISFYEKMQSDKGSIPDRFSAQQFSDYHSELNMSSLELGDSALYFCASIPGLAGPYNEQFFGPGTRLTVL.

A remark on this clonotype: At one boundary the junction diverges from the germline segment, which might be a read error. The V and J genes are TRBV4-1 and TRBJ1-2, with TRBD1 matching over 7 bases. The CDR3 has 15 amino acids. Germline CDR1 MGHRA, CDR2 YSYEKL. CDR3 nucleotides: TGCGCCAGCGGCCAAGATACTACAGGGGTTTCCGGCTACACCTTC. Encoded protein: CASGQDTTGVSGYTF.

At least ten counts were recorded for this clonotype. The rearrangement uses TRBV6-2 or TRBV6-3 and TRBJ2-7; 12 bases map to TRBD2. Trimming cost V 5 bases and J 0 bases; bases outside gene matches: 17. CDR1 is MNHEY, CDR2 SVGEGT, per germline. This CDR3 has 20 amino acids. The DNA for the CDR3 is TGTGCCAGCAGTCGGCGGGCTGCTAGCGGGAGGGCCCCCAACTCCTACGAGCAGTACTTC. Its protein is CASSRRAASGRAPNSYEQYF.

A word on this clonotype: The CDR3 ends on some other residue instead of the conserved phenylalanine or tryptophan, so this is likely a read error. The J gene is TRBJ2-1, the V gene TRBV6-5; perhaps TRBD2 as D (5 bases). The CDR3 length is 15 residues. CDR1 and CDR2 from the germline V gene are MNHEY and SVGAGI. The CDR3 reads CANSHHGISYNEQFL. The DNA of the CDR3 is TGTGCCAACAGTCATCACGGGATCTCCTACAATGAGCAGTTCTTA.

This clonotype was seen many times. The V gene is TRBV5-4, the J gene TRBJ2-1; TRBD2 aligns across 8 bases. Germline trimming cut 1 base from V and 7 bases from J; bases unmatched to any gene: 7. The CDR3 is made up of 15 amino acids. Per germline, CDR1 SGHNT and CDR2 YYREEE (reference sequence). The chain's CDR3 is CASSLNSGTDNEQFF. The DNA for the CDR3 is TGTGCCAGCAGCTTGAATAGCGGGACGGATAATGAGCAGTTCTTC.

Details on this clonotype: A read error is possible here, since a much larger clone lies one base away. V is TRBV6-1 and J is TRBJ1-2; D not resolved. CDR1 is MNHNS, CDR2 SASEGT, per germline. This CDR3 has 16 amino acids. CDR3 region: CANSEALNRHVYGYTF. In DNA form, the CDR3 reads TGTGCCAACAGTGAAGCGCTCAACAGACACGTCTATGGCTACACCTTC.

V usage is TRBV28 and J usage is TRBJ1-2, with D possibly TRBD1 on 5 matching bases. The CDR3 spans 13 residues. Per germline, CDR1 MDHEN and CDR2 SYDVKM. Trimming shortened V by 6 bases and J by 8 bases, and 16 bases separated the two germline ends. The CDR3 coding sequence is TGTGCCAGCAGGTGCCCGGGGGAGGGAGGCTACACCTTC. The encoded protein is CASRCPGEGGYTF.

Note on this clonotype: Germline is not matched at one junction end, which may reflect a read error. This sequence joins TRBV12-3 or TRBV12-4 and TRBJ2-3; D is possibly TRBD1 (5 bases). The CDR3 runs to 12 residues. This CDR3 reads CSSAFTLGDEYF. As DNA, the CDR3 is TGTTCCAGCGCTTTTACCCTAGGGGATGAGTATTTC.

This clonotype was seen just once. Possible read error: a much larger clone is one base away. J is TRBJ1-3 and V is TRBV12-3 or TRBV12-4; tentative D call: TRBD1 (6 bases). Trimming cost V 3 bases and J 1 base, with 16 bases left between them. There are 17 residues in the CDR3. CDR3 nucleotide sequence: TGTGCCAGCAGTTTCCCGATCAACAGGGTTTCTGGAAACACCATATATTTT. Translating gives CASSFPINRVSGNTIYF.

With regard to this clonotype: One junction end disagrees with the germline gene, perhaps due to a read error. V and J are TRBV13 and TRBJ2-3; weak D call: TRBD1 (8 bases). The CDR3 has 15 amino acids. The germline V gene encodes CDR1 PRHDT and CDR2 FYEKMQ (reference sequence). CDR3 sequence reads: CASSSNRGGTDTRYF. The CDR3 DNA follows: TGTGCCAGCAGCTCCAACAGGGGGGGCACAGATACGCGGTATTTT.

Many counts were recorded for this clonotype. The chain is built from TRBV7-8 and TRBJ2-1; D is possibly TRBD1 or TRBD2 (5 bases each). Germline V gene data show CDR1 as SGHVS and CDR2 as FQNEAQ. CDR3 size: 15 residues. With 4 bases removed from V and 2 bases from J, the gap between germline ends came to 12 bases. The CDR3 nucleotides read TGTGCCAGCAGCTCGGGACGGTCCACCTACAATGAGCAGTTCTTC. Its translation is CASSSGRSTYNEQFF.